The entry below gives a single T cell receptor (beta chain) sequence along with its context. Antigen: not known. Sequenced by immunoSEQ multiplex PCR; TCRdb stores in-frame clones only, minus some. The sample has 150,000 or so clones; roughly nine tenths are singletons. The data were obtained in a study of T cell responses to AZD1222 COVID-19 vaccine. CDR1 is SGHVS and CDR2 is FQNEAQ in the germline V gene. This CDR3 has 11 residues. V was pared by 10 bases and J by 8 bases, with 12 bases between. Points from the study as a whole: Reports indicate that nearly half of spike-specific TCRs are directed at unmutated variant regions. Females outnumbered males among donors, who were mostly white British; clonal diversity was possibly underestimated. Seropositivity was recorded at baseline in only 6 or 7 AZD1222 recipients. Spike regions recognized by vaccine-associated CD4 TCRs spanned the protein, led by 160-218 and 743-854.

The sample consisted of peripheral blood, taken on day 0 of MenACWY control vaccination. V is TRBV7-8 and J is TRBJ2-4, with D perhaps being TRBD1 or TRBD2 (6 bases each). This sequence originates from an adult in good health. The CDR3 DNA reads as TGTGCCACCTCAGGGGAGGACATTCAGTACTTC. This codes for CATSGEDIQYF. Full variable domain (rest looked up from reference TRBV7-8 and TRBJ2-4): GAGVSQSPRYKVAKRGQDVALRCDPISGHVSLFWYQQALGQGPEFLTYFQNEAQLDKSGLPSDRFFAERPEGSVSTLKIQRTQQEDSAVYLCATSGEDIQYFGAGTRLSVL.